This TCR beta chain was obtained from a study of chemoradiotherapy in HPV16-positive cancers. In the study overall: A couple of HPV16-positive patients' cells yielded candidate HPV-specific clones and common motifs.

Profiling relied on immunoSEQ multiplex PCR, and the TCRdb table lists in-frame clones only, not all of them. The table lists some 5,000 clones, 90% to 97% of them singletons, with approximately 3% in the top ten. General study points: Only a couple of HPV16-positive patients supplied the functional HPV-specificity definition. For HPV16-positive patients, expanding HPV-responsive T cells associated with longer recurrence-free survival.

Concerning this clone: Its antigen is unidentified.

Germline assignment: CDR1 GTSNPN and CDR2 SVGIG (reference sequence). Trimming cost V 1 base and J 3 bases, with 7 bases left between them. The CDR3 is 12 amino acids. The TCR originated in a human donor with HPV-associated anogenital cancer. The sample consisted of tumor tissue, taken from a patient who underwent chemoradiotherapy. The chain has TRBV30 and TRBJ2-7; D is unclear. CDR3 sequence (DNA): TGTGCCTGGAGTGAGAATTACTACGAGCAGTACTTC. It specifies CAWSENYYEQYF. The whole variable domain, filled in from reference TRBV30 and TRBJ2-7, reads SQTIHQWPATLVQPVGSPLSLECTVEGTSNPNLYWYRQAAGRGLQLLFYSVGIGQISSEVPQNLSASRPQDRQFILSSKKLLLSDSGFYLCAWSENYYEQYFGPGTRLTVT.